This T cell receptor (beta chain) is drawn from a study of regulatory T cells in long-lasting Graves disease. This clonotype was counted at least ten times. The V end was cut by 8 bases, the J end by 10 bases, with 21 bases between. The CDR3 spans 15 residues. Germline values: CDR1 MNHEY, CDR2 SMNVEV (reference sequence). Researchers made TCR beta libraries by using iRepertoire HTBI primers and running Arm-PCR on CDR3 regions. TCRdb used MiXCR to reprocess the multiplex PCR reads, holding one entry per CDR3 protein. In the table there are 310,000 or so distinct CDR3 sequences, around 19% of which are singletons. The time point denotes: persistent/refractory GD, antithyroid drugs over 5 years with positive TRAb. Following extraction of RNA from PBMCs, that RNA was used to make the TCR library. Per American Thyroid Association guidelines, Graves' disease was diagnosed.

This TCR came from a female donor with Graves disease. The chain links TRBV27 to TRBJ1-6; D may be TRBD1 (5 bases). The specimen comprised peripheral blood mononuclear cells (PBMCs), sampled when the disease was refractory, from a patient treated with antithyroid drugs. CDR3 amino acids: CASGLPGRRDSPLHF. In DNA, the CDR3 is TGTGCCAGCGGGCTGCCGGGACGCCGGGACTCACCCCTCCACTTT.